These 18 T cell receptor beta chains share one sample of origin, sequenced in a study of T-cell reconstitution after alpha-beta-depleted transplantation in children. TCRbeta library construction was performed incorporating unique molecular identifiers. TCRdb reprocessed the PCR reads via MiXCR and lists one record per CDR3 protein. This sample has over 90,000 distinct CDR3 sequences, with approximately 6% found just once. This material consisted of PBMCs, mostly from graft donor cells, taken 60 days after TCRalphabeta/CD19-depleted stem cell transplant. These receptors all come from a female patient aged 2-10 years who had a stem cell transplant for Fanconi anemia, so the T cells may come from the graft donor.

The chain employs TRBV2 and TRBJ1-2; no reliable D call. Germline CDR1 reads SNHLY; CDR2 reads FYNNEI. The germline V and J ends were trimmed by 5 bases and 5 bases, with 18 bases remaining between them. The CDR3 consists of 15 residues. CDR3 residues: CASSTYKQSRYGYTF. The CDR3 DNA sequence: TGTGCCAGCAGTACATACAAACAGAGCCGATATGGCTACACCTTC.

This clonotype was seen a handful of times. V is TRBV23-1 and J is TRBJ2-3; D call uncertain. TRBV23-1 is recorded as an ORF, its role being uncertain. The CDR3 is 13 residues long. The ends were cut back, 4 bases at V and 3 bases at J, with 8 bases in the middle. CDR3 residues: CASSPMPTDTQYF. DNA of the CDR3: TGCGCCAGCAGTCCCATGCCAACAGATACGCAGTATTTT.

The table lists this clonotype with many counts. Here the CDR3 DNA reads TGTGCCAGCAGCGTAGCTACGGGGGGTTCCTACTACGAGCAGTACTTC. This codes for CASSVATGGSYYEQYF. The chain links TRBV9 to TRBJ2-7; 7 nucleotides match TRBD2. The CDR3 has 16 residues. Germline values: CDR1 SGDLS, CDR2 YYNGEE. With 0 bases clipped from V and 3 bases from J, the junction kept 9 bases outside the gene matches.

Many counts were recorded for this clonotype. The chain couples TRBV5-1 to TRBJ2-2; TRBD2 matches at 13 bases. The CDR3 sequence is 15 residues long. Germline V gives CDR1 SGHRS, CDR2 YFSETQ. The V gene end was trimmed by 4 bases and the J gene end by 5 bases; junction bases not matched to a gene: 2. The CDR3 reads CASSQTSGGTGELFF. CDR3 bases: TGCGCCAGCAGCCAGACTAGCGGGGGGACCGGGGAGCTGTTTTTT.

The chain couples TRBV19 to TRBJ2-7, with D perhaps TRBD1 (6 bases). V lost 6 bases and J 2 bases, leaving 14 bases between the germline ends. CDR1 and CDR2 from the germline V gene are LNHDA and SQIVND (reference sequence). The CDR3 sequence is 14 residues long. CDR3: CASSQGWGTYEQYF. CDR3 sequence (DNA): TGTGCCAGTAGCCAGGGGTGGGGAACCTACGAGCAGTACTTC.

In this sample, this clonotype turned up once. The chain couples TRBV12-3 or TRBV12-4 to TRBJ1-6; D gene unclear. V was shortened by 2 bases and J by 1 base, with 12 bases between the two germline ends. The CDR3 is 17 amino acids. The CDR3 nucleotides are TGTGCCAGCAGTTTAAGGGCCGGCGGATCCTATAATTCACCCCTCCACTTT. Its protein product is CASSLRAGGSYNSPLHF.

This clonotype was recorded only once. J is TRBJ1-2 and V is TRBV5-1; D is ambiguous. Germline CDR1 is SGHRS and CDR2 is YFSETQ. Deletions cut 4 bases from V and 4 bases from J, with 17 bases between. CDR3 length: 15 amino acids. The CDR3 sequence: CASSTTDGGAYGYTF. CDR3 DNA: TGCGCCAGCAGCACGACGGACGGCGGAGCCTATGGCTACACCTTC.

This clonotype was detected many times. The gene calls are TRBV28 and TRBJ2-1; 10 positions agree with TRBD2. J was trimmed by 7 bases and V by 3 bases; bases with no gene match: 12. CDR3 size: 17 residues. Germline-derived CDR1 and CDR2 are MDHEN and SYDVKM. CDR3 nucleotide sequence: TGTGCCAGCAGTTTCGGGCTAGCGGGAGCCCTGCGGAATGAGCAGTTCTTC. Encoded protein: CASSFGLAGALRNEQFF.

Only a few counts were recorded for this clonotype. The chain is built from TRBV6-1 and TRBJ1-2; tentative D call: TRBD1 (6 bases). CDR3 length equals 17 residues. V lost 4 bases and J lost 5, with 23 bases in between. Germline CDR1 reads MNHNS; CDR2 reads SASEGT. The chain's CDR3 is CASSALLTGPRPYGYTF. CDR3 nucleotides: TGTGCCAGCAGTGCCTTGCTAACAGGGCCGCGTCCATATGGCTACACCTTC.

This clonotype was seen ten or more times. The V and J genes are TRBV10-2 and TRBJ2-7, with a tentative D call TRBD2 (5 bases). The CDR3 sequence is 14 residues long. The germline V gene encodes CDR1 WSHSY and CDR2 SAAADI. V lost 8 bases and J lost 2, with 16 bases in between. For the CDR3, the DNA is TGCGCCAGCCTAACGGGATTCGGGACCTACGAGCAGTACTTC. This translates into CASLTGFGTYEQYF.

This clonotype has only a few counts. The gene calls are TRBV4-2 and TRBJ2-2; TRBD1 matches 7 bases. This CDR3 comprises 18 residues. CDR1 is LGHNA, CDR2 YNFKEQ, per germline. V shed 1 base and J 2 bases; nucleotides not matched to a gene: 10. The CDR3 reads CASSQASTGVFNTGELFF. In DNA form, the CDR3 reads TGTGCCAGCAGCCAAGCGTCTACAGGGGTTTTTAACACCGGGGAGCTGTTTTTT.

The chain couples TRBV6-2 or TRBV6-3 to TRBJ2-1; D is possibly TRBD2 (7 bases). With 0 bases removed from V and 0 bases from J, the gap between germline ends came to 21 bases. Germline V gene lookup returns CDR1 MNHEY and CDR2 SVGEGT. The CDR3 is 20 amino acids. The CDR3 nucleotides are TGTGCCAGCAGTTACTCCCCAGGGCTTGGCGGGGGCTCCTCCTACAATGAGCAGTTCTTC. Residues: CASSYSPGLGGGSSYNEQFF.

This chain connects TRBV5-1 to TRBJ1-2; D might be TRBD1 (5 bases). CDR3 length: 13 residues. CDR1 and CDR2 from the germline V gene are SGHRS and YFSETQ. The V gene lost 8 bases and the J gene lost 3 bases, with 14 bases spanning the gap. In DNA, the CDR3 is TGCGCCAGTACACCGGCGGGGGACTATGGCTACACCTTC. It codes for CASTPAGDYGYTF.

This clonotype was seen at least ten times. The chain employs TRBV7-3 and TRBJ2-3; the match to TRBD2 covers 9 bases. The CDR3 totals 18 residues. The J segment lost 4 bases and the V segment lost 0 bases, leaving 11 bases of the junction unmatched. Germline V gene sequence: CDR1 SGHTA, CDR2 FQGTGA. CDR3 nucleotide sequence: TGTGCCAGCAGCTTAACGTCTTTCCCTAGCGGGACGGCAGATACGCAGTATTTT. Translated, it gives CASSLTSFPSGTADTQYF.

Of note for this clonotype: The junction shows a germline mismatch at one end, possibly a read error. The V call is TRBV20-1, the J call TRBJ2-7, with a possible D match to TRBD1 (5 bases). Germline CDR1 DFQATT, CDR2 SNEGSKA (reference sequence). The CDR3 is 8 residues long. The CDR3 nucleotides are TGCAGTGCTAGACTAGGGGATTTC. The encoded protein is CSARLGDF.

This clonotype was recorded at least ten times. This chain connects TRBV5-1 to TRBJ2-3, with 8 bases lining up with TRBD2. V gave up 3 bases and J gave up 0 bases; unmatched junction bases: 9. The CDR3 is 17 amino acids. Germline V lookup: CDR1 SGHRS, CDR2 YFSETQ. In DNA, the CDR3 is TGCGCCAGCAGCTATGACCCGGGACTAGTCAGCACAGATACGCAGTATTTT. Protein product: CASSYDPGLVSTDTQYF.

The chain couples TRBV15 to TRBJ2-2; 8 nucleotides agree with TRBD1. Germline V lookup: CDR1 LNHNV, CDR2 YYDKDF (reference sequence). Germline trimming cut 1 base from V and 8 bases from J; bases unmatched to any gene: 3. CDR3 length: 14 residues. This chain's CDR3 is CATSRAGGTGELFF. CDR3 bases: TGTGCCACCAGCAGAGCAGGGGGCACTGGGGAGCTGTTTTTT.

This clonotype was counted at least ten times. Here the CDR3 DNA reads TGTGCCAGCAGTGAAGCGCCCAAGAGCACAGATACGCAGTATTTT. Its translation is CASSEAPKSTDTQYF. This chain links TRBV2 with TRBJ2-3; the D is unclear. V was trimmed by 0 bases and J by 0 bases, leaving 7 bases between them. The CDR3 is made up of 15 amino acids. Per germline, CDR1 SNHLY and CDR2 FYNNEI.